The clone carrying this TCR beta chain occurred many times. What it binds is not known. The time point denotes: newly diagnosed GD, antithyroid drugs for less than 3 months. Extracted RNA from PBMCs served as the source of the TCR library. Per germline, CDR1 GTSNPN and CDR2 SVGIG (reference sequence). V lost 4 bases to trimming and J lost 7 bases; unmatched junction nucleotides: 0. The CDR3 sequence is 11 residues long. The sample belongs to a study of regulatory T cells in long-lasting Graves disease. Study-wide results and caveats: Sample size was small, which may have lowered accuracy.

The authors built TCR beta libraries using iRepertoire HTBI primers and Arm-PCR of CDR3 regions. Using its own MiXCR run on the multiplex PCR reads, TCRdb lists one record per CDR3 protein. The repertoire consists of over 350,000 distinct CDR3 sequences, with around 16% occurring once and the leading ten covering roughly 7.7%. This same sample was also taken into another study, of T cells in Graves' hyperthyroidism and ophthalmopathy. Turning to that study: Within blood appeared most thyroid clonotypes that had expanded above 0.001. It was a median roughly 6.5 months before onset that the model predicted ophthalmopathy.

The source is a woman aged 40-49 years with Graves disease. The chain joins TRBV30 to TRBJ2-2; 7 positions match TRBD1. The sample was peripheral blood mononuclear cells (PBMCs), taken at new diagnosis, from a patient treated with antithyroid drugs. The CDR3 bases are TGTGCCTGGACAGGGGGCGGGGAGCTGTTTTTT. It translates to CAWTGGGELFF. Full variable domain (outside the CDR3, taken from reference TRBV30 and TRBJ2-2): SQTIHQWPATLVQPVGSPLSLECTVEGTSNPNLYWYRQAAGRGLQLLFYSVGIGQISSEVPQNLSASRPQDRQFILSSKKLLLSDSGFYLCAWTGGGELFFGEGSRLTVL.